This T cell receptor (beta chain) was found in a study of blood T cell repertoires in COVID-19. Clinical history as reported by participants underpinned cohort assignment. The assay was immunoSEQ multiplex PCR, and TCRdb's table has in-frame clones only and misses some. The table includes approximately 210,000 clones, approximately 81% detected once. This clone was recorded once. The CDR3 is made up of 17 amino acids. The V end lost 2 bases, the J end lost 7 bases, and 21 bases lay between the germline ends. Germline V gene data show CDR1 as SGHTA and CDR2 as FQGNSA. Sequencing used PBMCs or T cells enriched from blood (not recorded which). The chain combines TRBV7-2 with TRBJ2-1; D might be TRBD2 (6 bases). The receptor comes from a woman aged 50 to 60 with acute COVID-19. CDR3 loop: CASSLLGSGVGWNEQFF. DNA of the CDR3: TGTGCCAGCAGCTTATTGGGCTCGGGGGTTGGGTGGAATGAGCAGTTCTTC. Filled out from reference TRBV7-2 and TRBJ2-1, the complete variable domain reads GAGVSQSPSNKVTEKGKDVELRCDPISGHTALYWYRQSLGQGLEFLIYFQGNSAPDKSGLPSDRFSAERTGGSVSTLTIQRTQQEDSAVYLCASSLLGSGVGWNEQFFGPGTRLTVL.